Sequencing of this TCR beta chain was carried out in a study of blood T cell repertoires in COVID-19. At the level of the study: COVID-19 samples, acute and convalescent, were from the United States, Italy and Spain.

Per germline, CDR1 KGHSH and CDR2 LQKENI. The CDR3 extends over 15 amino acids. After removal of 2 bases from V and 8 bases from J, the junction contained 7 bases not matched to a gene. The data were produced by immunoSEQ multiplex PCR, yet TCRdb's version contains in-frame clones alone and is incomplete. Of about 100,000 clones listed, 91% are singletons. The sequence came from a man aged 50-59 years with active COVID-19. The chain is built from TRBV18 and TRBJ2-2, with 8 bases fitting TRBD1. The specimen sequenced was peripheral blood. This CDR3 is CASSPFGTGSGELFF. The DNA for the CDR3 is TGTGCCAGCTCACCATTCGGGACAGGATCTGGGGAGCTGTTTTTT.